This T cell receptor (beta chain) appears in the sequencing data of a study of breast tumors, draining lymph nodes, adjacent tissues. TCRdb itself ran the multiplex PCR reads through MiXCR, one entry per CDR3 protein. Among more than 250,000 distinct CDR3 sequences listed, around 30% were seen once. Samples came from axillary lymph nodes draining the breast cancer. Note on this clonotype: What it binds is unknown.

The CDR3 totals 13 residues. Losses at the gene ends were 11 bases for V and 5 bases for J; bases not matched to a gene: 8. Per the germline V gene, CDR1 is MDHEN and CDR2 is SYDVKM. Findings and caveats of the study: Compared with lymph nodes, tumors were less diverse; compared with nontumor tissue, more. Tumor and nontumor repertoires were significantly more similar in luminal-like than in basal-like breast cancer.

The clonotype comes from a female donor with breast cancer. Some clones in this sample may be carry-over from other donors' samples. Sequencing was carried out using axillary lymph node tissue. The J gene is TRBJ2-7, the V gene TRBV28; 11 nucleotides match TRBD2. CDR3 sequence: CAGTSGSKDEQYF. The CDR3 nucleotides are TGTGCCGGTACTAGCGGGAGTAAGGACGAGCAGTACTTC.